This T cell receptor (beta chain) was found in a study of human T cells and chemical hapten exposure. TCRdb used MiXCR to reprocess the RACE reads, holding one entry per CDR3 protein. The top ten clones hold over 2% of a sample with 130,000 or so distinct CDR3 sequences, roughly 12% of them seen once. This clonotype turned up a few times. The CDR3 runs 14 residues. The germline V gene encodes CDR1 SGHRS and CDR2 YFSETQ. Unmatched junction bases numbered 3, after V lost 4 bases and J lost 2 bases. Time point: patch test 3, about 24 weeks after DPC sensitization. The sample's treatment: therapeutic diphenylcyclopropenone sensitization with weekly scalp DPC.

This TCR was sampled from a woman between 50 and 59 years old with alopecia areata. Some clones in this sample may be carry-over from other donors' samples. The sequencing here drew on whole blood, taken in connection with sensitization to the hapten diphenylcyclopropenone (DPC). This chain connects TRBV5-1 to TRBJ2-5; 9 bases line up with TRBD2. CDR3 bases: TGCGCCAGCAGCACCACTAGCGGGCAAGAGACCCAGTACTTC. Translating gives CASSTTSGQETQYF.